The clone carrying this TCR beta chain was recorded a few times. The antigen is unknown. The data originate from a study of T cell responses to AZD1222 COVID-19 vaccine. Broader study findings: Without day 14 samples, only post-peak T cell repertoires were studied.

The data were produced by immunoSEQ multiplex PCR, yet TCRdb's version contains in-frame clones alone and is incomplete. The data hold fewer than 90,000 clones, with about 86% observed a single time. The CDR3 spans 13 residues. Germline lookup yields CDR1 MNHEY and CDR2 SVGAGI. Trimming removed 6 bases from V and 4 bases from J, with 9 bases in between. The sample consisted of peripheral blood, taken 28 days after the second AZD1222 dose. This TCR was recovered from an adult who received the AZD1222 COVID-19 vaccine. The J gene is TRBJ2-2, the V gene TRBV6-5, with a tentative D call TRBD1 (7 bases). The CDR3 here is CASREGATGELFF. The CDR3 DNA reads as TGTGCCAGCAGGGAGGGGGCCACCGGGGAGCTGTTTTTT.